This T cell receptor (beta chain) was captured by sequencing in a study of cytomegalovirus exposure and HLA in healthy donors. Across the whole study: Earlier results showed roughly 120 million unique TCR beta sequences derived from approximately 170 million T cells.

The study ran its PCR with 60 Vbeta and 13 Jbeta primers. TCRdb's table, derived via immunoSEQ multiplex PCR, lists solely in-frame clones and lacks some. The sample lists about 130,000 clones, around 80% occurring once. General observations from the study: Several of the most significant clusters appeared, in a later analysis, to be linked to common viral pathogens.

Trimming cost V 8 bases and J 4 bases, with 17 bases left between them. The CDR3 consists of 14 residues. In germline, CDR1 is MNHNS, CDR2 SASEGT. Turning to this clone: The antigen is undetermined.

V gene TRBV6-1 combines with J gene TRBJ2-5, with D possibly being TRBD1 (6 bases). This receptor was identified in a man aged 25 to 40 in good health and CMV-seronegative. The sample taken for sequencing was PBMCs. CDR3 region: CASRNREGVETQYF. The CDR3 coding sequence is TGTGCCAGCCGGAACAGGGAAGGGGTAGAGACCCAGTACTTC.